The sequence of this TCR beta chain was determined in a study of CD8+CD57+ T cells in acquired aplastic anemia. Overall study: CD4+ and CD8+ cells, once sorted, gave DNA averaging approximately 3.3 ug. Sequencing produced an average of roughly 10 million reads per healthy donor for CD4+ cells.

On this clonotype: What it binds is not known.

The TCR beta profiling, which covered VDJ combination and CDR3 sequence, was carried out using genomic DNA as the template. Via MiXCR, TCRdb re-called the reads, giving one row per CDR3 protein. The repertoire holds some 220,000 distinct CDR3 sequences, with roughly 35% as singletons. Study-level findings and limits: Found in both controls and patients were approximately 30 CD8+ CDR3 sequences.

V was pared by 6 bases and J by 0 bases, with 15 bases between. The CDR3 extends over 17 amino acids. Germline V gives CDR1 MNHEY, CDR2 SMNVEV (reference sequence). The chain uses TRBV27 and TRBJ1-6; D might be TRBD1 (6 bases). The sequenced sample consisted of sorted CD4+, CD8+, or CD8+CD57+ T cells (not recorded which) from PBMCs. The clonotype was recovered from a human donor in good health, serving as a control. The CDR3 loop is CASRPRTVSSYNSPLHF. In DNA form, the CDR3 reads TGTGCCAGCAGGCCGCGGACAGTAAGCTCCTATAATTCACCCCTCCACTTT.